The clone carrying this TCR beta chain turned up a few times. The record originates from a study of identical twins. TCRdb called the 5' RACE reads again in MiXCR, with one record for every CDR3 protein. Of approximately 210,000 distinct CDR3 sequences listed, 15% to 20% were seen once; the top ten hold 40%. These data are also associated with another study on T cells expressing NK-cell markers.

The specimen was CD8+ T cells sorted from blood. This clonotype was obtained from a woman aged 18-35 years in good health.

CDR3 sequence: CSARGNTGELFF. The CDR3 DNA sequence: TGCAGCGCCCGGGGGAACACCGGGGAGCTGTTTTTT. This chain uses TRBV29-1 with TRBJ2-2; D is perhaps TRBD2 (5 bases). CDR1 and CDR2 from the germline V gene are SQVTM and ANQGSEA. CDR3 size: 12 residues. The V and J ends lost 7 bases and 1 base respectively, with 7 bases between them.